This T cell receptor beta chain was sequenced during a study of shared clonotypes between healthy human individuals. The CDR3 length is 15 residues. In germline, CDR1 is SEHNR, CDR2 FQNEAQ (reference sequence). Some clones are missing from TCRdb's copy, which holds only in-frame ones; the method was immunoSEQ multiplex PCR. The table records about 1.1 million clones, roughly 77% of them present only once. The V call is TRBV7-9, the J call TRBJ2-5; 10 bases are a match to TRBD2. Near its end, the DNA agrees better with TRBJ2-7, so the J call may be wrong. The sample consisted of memory CD4+ T cells from PBMCs. Subset noted: CD45RA-negative fraction. The receptor's source is a man in his late teens or twenties in good health. Some clones in this sample may be carry-over from other donors' samples. CDR3 region: CASSPIAGGTYEQYF. The CDR3 DNA sequence: TGTGCCAGCAGCCCAATAGCGGGAGGCACCTACGAGCAGTACTTC.